This section outlines one T cell receptor beta chain sequence together with its context. The sample comes from a study of T cell changes during pregnancy in multiple sclerosis. Repertoires were generated with immunoSEQ multiplex PCR, while TCRdb's copy carries only in-frame clones and drops some. The data contain about 39,000 clones, about nine tenths of them seen just once; the ten biggest clones take up around 0.5%. Trimming at V came to 5 bases and at J to 1 base, leaving 4 bases not matched to a gene. This CDR3 has 14 residues. Germline loops: CDR1 SGHTA, CDR2 FQGNSA. The sequence derives from a female donor in good health, enrolled as a control in a pregnancy study. Sequencing was performed on CD4+ T cells from peripheral blood mononuclear cells, taken in the first trimester of pregnancy. The rearrangement links TRBV7-2 to TRBJ1-2, with TRBD1 identical over 7 bases. CDR3 in DNA: TGTGCCAGCAGCACACGACAGGGTAACTATGGCTACACCTTC. Protein product: CASSTRQGNYGYTF.